This TCR beta chain was observed in a study of beta chain features in type 1 diabetes. Study context: Healthy donors resembled patients in age, gender and cell yields.

A few counts support this clone. Antigen specificity is unknown. One heparinised draw, averaging roughly 100 mL, was taken per donor. It was via CD45RO/CCR7/CD25/CD127/CD95/CD27 that CD4+ naive, central memory, regulatory and stem cell-like memory cells were sorted. V was cut by 5 bases and J by 0 bases, with 14 bases left in between. This CDR3 spans 15 amino acids. Germline CDR1 reads LNHDA; CDR2 reads SQIVND (reference sequence). Of the isolated RNA, all was reverse transcribed, and so the sequenced material was expressed TCRB transcripts. Profiling relied on immunoSEQ multiplex PCR, and the TCRdb table lists in-frame clones only, not all of them. The data show some 350,000 clones, roughly 9.8% seen once. Study observations and caveats: More deletions and fewer insertions at VDJ junctions were found in patients with type 1 diabetes. When Type 1 diabetes patients were examined, their TCRB CDR3s proved moderately but significantly shorter in all four CD4+ subsets.

The sequence came from a man aged 25 to 40 with type 1 diabetes. Sequencing used central memory CD4+ T cells from blood. J is TRBJ2-7 and V is TRBV19; D is possibly TRBD2 (6 bases). Here the CDR3 reads CASSGLAGNSYEQYF. The CDR3 coding sequence is TGTGCCAGTAGTGGCCTCGCGGGGAACTCCTACGAGCAGTACTTC.